Reported below is one TCR beta chain. Original processing notes: Nucleated cell counts were estimated from reference gene primer amplification. Clones were read by immunoSEQ multiplex PCR, and TCRdb kept only the in-frame ones, dropping some. V, J and clone size are those of that table, while D and trimming were read from the DNA. The sample carries about 130,000 clones, around 70% recorded once. The data were obtained in a study of blood T cell repertoires in COVID-19. Trimming cost V 5 bases and J 5 bases, with 15 bases left between them. Germline CDR1 reads MNHEY; CDR2 reads SVGAGI. The CDR3 extends over 15 amino acids.

The clonotype was recovered from a man older than 75 with COVID-19, enrolled during active disease. The J gene is TRBJ2-2, the V gene TRBV6-5; D perhaps matches TRBD1 (7 bases). The material sequenced was peripheral blood. The CDR3 DNA reads TGTGCCAGCAGTCCCCCAGGGGGGAAAACCGGGGAGCTGTTTTTT. This encodes CASSPPGGKTGELFF.